Listed below are T cell receptor beta chains from one sample, sequenced in a study of cytomegalovirus exposure and HLA in healthy donors. The protocol was immunoSEQ multiplex PCR, while the TCRdb copy is restricted to in-frame clones and leaves out a portion. The sample includes about 120,000 clones, under 85% of them seen just once. The sample was PBMCs. The receptors shown here come from a man aged 35 to 55 in good health and CMV-seropositive. Both conserved end residues are part of each CDR3. Each record gives: D gene, V gene, clone size, J gene, CDR3 protein, CDR3 DNA. D genes are given only for firm matches. The size entry is marked missing in some rows and otherwise reads once, few, many or a size class.

>TRBD2|TRBV7-3|NA|TRBJ2-3
CASSKRGREDTQYF
TGTGCCAGCAGCAAGCGGGGGAGGGAAGATACGCAGTATTTT
>TRBD1|TRBV11-1|NA|TRBJ1-1
CASQKGQMNTEAFF
TGTGCCAGCCAAAAGGGACAGATGAACACTGAAGCTTTCTTT
>TRBD2|TRBV30|NA|TRBJ2-5
CAWSVPWIAGGVETQYF
TGTGCCTGGAGTGTACCGTGGATAGCGGGGGGCGTAGAGACCCAGTACTTC
>TRBD1|TRBV7-2|NA|TRBJ2-3
CASSRTGRTDTQYF
TGTGCCAGCAGCAGGACAGGGAGGACAGATACGCAGTATTTT
>NA|TRBV27|NA|TRBJ2-7
CASSSQGRRDEQYF
TGTGCCAGCAGTTCTCAGGGTAGGCGAGACGAGCAGTACTTC
>NA|TRBV7-8|NA|TRBJ1-5
CASRLGGSLVEPQHF
TGTGCCAGCAGACTCGGCGGCAGTCTGGTAGAGCCCCAGCATTTT
>TRBD1|TRBV7-3|NA|TRBJ2-1
CASSFGTGANEQFF
TGTGCCAGCAGCTTCGGGACAGGGGCCAATGAGCAGTTCTTC
>TRBD2|TRBV5-4|NA|TRBJ2-3
CASSLLATSVADTQYF
TGTGCCAGCAGCCTATTGGCAACTAGCGTGGCAGATACGCAGTATTTT
>TRBD2|TRBV4-3|NA|TRBJ2-1
CASSRIAGGSYNEQFF
TGCGCCAGCAGCCGGATAGCGGGGGGGAGCTACAATGAGCAGTTCTTC
>NA|TRBV15|once|TRBJ1-3
CATSSTRKGLVDTIYF
TGTGCCACCAGCAGCACGAGGAAGGGGCTCGTAGACACCATATATTTT
>TRBD1|TRBV11-2|few|TRBJ2-7
CASSLPGQGGYEQYF
TGTGCCAGCAGCTTACCTGGACAGGGGGGCTACGAGCAGTACTTC
>NA|TRBV11-2|few|TRBJ2-5
CASSGHGETQYF
TGTGCCAGCTCCGGACACGGGGAGACCCAGTACTTC
>TRBD2|TRBV18|NA|TRBJ2-2
CASSPLLAGTGELFF
TGTGCCAGCTCACCATTACTAGCGGGGACCGGGGAGCTGTTTTTT
>TRBD1|TRBV27|NA|TRBJ2-4
CASRTGAAENIQYF
TGTGCCAGCAGAACAGGGGCGGCGGAAAACATTCAGTACTTC
>TRBD2|TRBV4-2|NA|TRBJ2-5
CASSPPAAGGEETQYF
TGTGCCAGCAGCCCCCCCGCAGCGGGGGGCGAGGAGACCCAGTACTTC
>TRBD1|TRBV19|NA|TRBJ2-1
CASSSRNRQGALPNGQFF
TGTGCCAGTAGTTCACGAAATCGACAGGGGGCGCTTCCCAATGGGCAGTTCTTC
>NA|TRBV5-4|NA|TRBJ1-2
CASSLEQDGYTF
TGTGCCAGCAGCTTGGAGCAGGATGGCTACACCTTC
>NA|TRBV15|NA|TRBJ2-7
CATSRTESDYEQYF
TGTGCCACCAGCAGAACTGAAAGTGACTACGAGCAGTACTTC
>TRBD2|TRBV7-9|NA|TRBJ2-1
CASSLVIGLAGFSYNEQFF
TGTGCCAGCAGCTTAGTAATTGGACTAGCGGGGTTCTCCTACAATGAGCAGTTCTTC
>NA|TRBV19|NA|TRBJ1-1
CASSIDRRGDEDTEAFF
TGTGCCAGTAGTATAGATCGGCGGGGAGACGAGGACACTGAAGCTTTCTTT
>TRBD1|TRBV5-1|NA|TRBJ1-5
CASSLTGGSQPQHF
TGCGCCAGCAGCCTGACAGGGGGCAGTCAGCCCCAGCATTTT
>TRBD1|TRBV7-3|NA|TRBJ1-1
CASSAGQGSTEAFF
TGTGCCAGCAGCGCGGGACAGGGGAGCACTGAAGCTTTCTTT
>TRBD1|TRBV10-3|NA|TRBJ1-2
CAISEPGQAYGYTF
TGTGCCATCAGTGAGCCGGGACAGGCATATGGCTACACCTTC
>TRBD1|TRBV10-3|NA|TRBJ2-1
CATRGDSQPGNEQFF
TGTGCCACCAGAGGGGACAGCCAACCGGGCAATGAGCAGTTCTTC
>NA|TRBV11-1|NA|TRBJ2-2
CASSLKPWLAPGELFF
TGTGCCAGCAGCTTAAAACCATGGCTAGCCCCCGGGGAGCTGTTTTTT
>NA|TRBV7-8|NA|TRBJ2-6
CASSAFFGANGLTF
TGTGCCAGCAGCGCGTTCTTTGGGGCCAACGGCCTGACTTTC
>NA|TRBV4-3|NA|TRBJ1-5
CASSQGGGTGNQPQHF
TGCGCCAGCAGCCAGGGGGGGGGTACCGGCAATCAGCCCCAGCATTTT
>TRBD1|TRBV5-1|NA|TRBJ1-4
CASSPGGSGRGHEKLFF
TGCGCCAGCAGCCCCGGGGGATCTGGCAGGGGGCATGAAAAACTGTTTTTT